Listed below are T cell receptor beta chains from one sample, sequenced in a study of T-cell memory formation after mild COVID-19. TCRdb re-derived calls from the 5' RACE reads in MiXCR, one entry per CDR3 protein. The repertoire holds roughly 400,000 distinct CDR3 sequences, with more than 15% as singletons. Sequencing used PBMCs or a T cell subset sorted from them (not recorded which). The source of these receptors is a man in his late teens or twenties who had mild COVID-19 (a few samples of this study predate the infection). Cell type and time point are not known. Both conserved end residues are part of each CDR3. A D gene is named only where the DNA matches it firmly. The size field is filled for only some rows; it gives once, few, many or a size class.

d_call | clone_size | j_call | cdr3_length | v_call | cdr3_nt | cdr3_aa
- | few | TRBJ2-2 | 14 | TRBV24-1 | TGTGCCACCAGTGTCGAGGGGAACACCGGGGAGCTGTTTTTT | CATSVEGNTGELFF
- | - | TRBJ2-1 | 16 | TRBV12-3/TRBV12-4 | TGTGCCAGCAGTGCTCATAGAGGGGGGGCAAGGAATGAGCAGTTCTTC | CASSAHRGGARNEQFF
- | few | TRBJ1-5 | 14 | TRBV7-6 | TGTGCCAGCAGCCACTCGGCGGGGTTTGGGCCCCAGCATTTT | CASSHSAGFGPQHF
- | few | TRBJ2-3 | 12 | TRBV6-5 | TGTGCCACCCGAATGGGCACAGATACGCAGTATTTT | CATRMGTDTQYF
- | - | TRBJ1-5 | 12 | TRBV12-3/TRBV12-4 | TGTGCCAGCAGTGGCTCGGACAGGCCCCAGCATTTT | CASSGSDRPQHF
TRBD2 | - | TRBJ2-4 | 18 | TRBV12-3/TRBV12-4 | TGTGCCAGCAGTTTCCCGGGAGACGGGACTAGCGGCCAAAACATTCAGTACTTC | CASSFPGDGTSGQNIQYF
- | - | TRBJ2-3 | 13 | TRBV2 | TGTGCCAGCAGGGGGGGGCGCACAGATACGCAGTATTTT | CASRGGRTDTQYF
- | few | TRBJ2-2 | 17 | TRBV7-9 | TGTGCCAGCACCATAGGCAGTCTGGGGCTTGACACCGGGGAGCTGTTTTTT | CASTIGSLGLDTGELFF
- | many | TRBJ2-3 | 14 | TRBV20-1 | TGCAGTGCTATGGGACCGAGGGAGGCAGATACGCAGTATTTT | CSAMGPREADTQYF
- | - | TRBJ2-5 | 16 | TRBV13 | TGTGCCAGCAGCTTAGAAGCATGTGGCTATGTTGAGACCCAGTACTTC | CASSLEACGYVETQYF
- | - | TRBJ1-2 | 13 | TRBV11-2 | TGTGCCAGCAGCTTAGAGGCAGGGTTGGGCTACACCTTC | CASSLEAGLGYTF
- | few | TRBJ1-5 | 15 | TRBV12-3/TRBV12-4 | TGTGCCAGCAGTGCCGGTGTGGGGCGTGGGCAGCCCCAGCATTTT | CASSAGVGRGQPQHF
- | - | TRBJ1-5 | 15 | TRBV6-2/TRBV6-3 | TGTGCCAGCACGAGCGGGCGGTATAGCAATCAGCCCCAGCATTTT | CASTSGRYSNQPQHF
- | - | TRBJ2-1 | 14 | TRBV5-1 | TGCGCCAGCAGCTTACGGGGGCTTCATAATGAGCAGTTCTTC | CASSLRGLHNEQFF
TRBD1 | - | TRBJ1-1 | 15 | TRBV27 | TGTGCCAGCAGTCCCGGGACAGGGATGAACACTGAAGCTTTCTTT | CASSPGTGMNTEAFF
TRBD1 | many | TRBJ1-1 | 13 | TRBV5-1 | TGCGCCAGCAGCCCGGAGGGGGCCACTGAAGCTTTCTTT | CASSPEGATEAFF
- | many | TRBJ2-3 | 18 | TRBV7-2 | TGTGCCAGCAGCTTAGACGGGTTTGGGCTGGTAAGCACAGATACGCAGTATTTT | CASSLDGFGLVSTDTQYF